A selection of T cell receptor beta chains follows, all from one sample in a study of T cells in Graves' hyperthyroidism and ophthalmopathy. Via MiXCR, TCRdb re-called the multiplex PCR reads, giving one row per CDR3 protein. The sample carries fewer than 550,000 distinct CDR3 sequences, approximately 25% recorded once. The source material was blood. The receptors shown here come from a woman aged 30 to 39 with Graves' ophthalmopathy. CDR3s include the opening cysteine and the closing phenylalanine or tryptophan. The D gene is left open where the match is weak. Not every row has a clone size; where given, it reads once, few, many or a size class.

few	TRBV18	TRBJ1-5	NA	TGTGCCAGCTCACCGTTCAGGGCGGTAAATCAGCCCCAGCATTTT	CASSPFRAVNQPQHF
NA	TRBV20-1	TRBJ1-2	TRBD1	TGCAGTGCTAGAATTGTCAGGCAGGGGGCGGAGTATGGCTACACCTTC	CSARIVRQGAEYGYTF
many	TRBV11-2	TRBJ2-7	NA	TGTGCCAGCAGCTTAGAGTATCGACAGGCGCTTGGCGAGCAGTACTTC	CASSLEYRQALGEQYF
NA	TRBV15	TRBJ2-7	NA	TGTGCCACCGCAAGACTGGCCAACTACGAGCAGTACTTC	CATARLANYEQYF
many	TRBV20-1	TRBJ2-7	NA	TGCAGTGCCGTCCGAGGACAATTCATCTACGAGCAGTACTTC	CSAVRGQFIYEQYF
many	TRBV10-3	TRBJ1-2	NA	TGTGCCATCAGTGACGGGCAGGTTATGGGTGGCTACACCTTC	CAISDGQVMGGYTF
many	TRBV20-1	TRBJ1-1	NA	TGCAGTGCTAGCATGGCAGGGAGTCTTCCTGAAGCTTTCTTT	CSASMAGSLPEAFF
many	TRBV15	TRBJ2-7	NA	TGTGCCACCAGCAGCCCGGAGGGTAGCGGTTACGAGCAGTACTTC	CATSSPEGSGYEQYF
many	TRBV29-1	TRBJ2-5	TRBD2	TGCAGCCACCTGGGACTAGCCTGGGGAGAGACCCAGTACTTC	CSHLGLAWGETQYF
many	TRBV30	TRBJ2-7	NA	TGTGCCTGGACGAGGGGCTACGAGCAGTACTTC	CAWTRGYEQYF
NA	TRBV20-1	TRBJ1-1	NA	TGCAGTGCTAGACGGGGACACCACACTGAAGCTTCCTTT	CSARRGHHTEASF
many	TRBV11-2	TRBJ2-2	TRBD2	TGTGCCAGCAGCGGACTAGCACGGAACACCGGGGAGCTGTTTTTT	CASSGLARNTGELFF
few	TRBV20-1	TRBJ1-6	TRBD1	TGCAGTGCTAGCGGCCCCTTAGGACAGGCTGAAAATTCACCCCTCCACTTT	CSASGPLGQAENSPLHF
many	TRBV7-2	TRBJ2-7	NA	TGTGCCAGCAGCTCTCAGGGATTCGAGCAGTACTTC	CASSSQGFEQYF
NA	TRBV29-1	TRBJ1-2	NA	TGCAGCGTTACGGGAGAAAATGGCTACACCTTC	CSVTGENGYTF
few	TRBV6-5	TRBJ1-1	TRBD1	TGTGCCAGCAGTTACCTAGGACAGGAGCAAAATGAAGCTTTCTTT	CASSYLGQEQNEAFF
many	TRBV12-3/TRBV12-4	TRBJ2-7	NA	TGTGCCAGCAGTTTTCAGGGCCCGGACTACGAGCAGTACTTC	CASSFQGPDYEQYF
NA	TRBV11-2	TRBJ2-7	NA	TGTGCCAGCAAAGAGATTAATTACGAGCAGTACTTC	CASKEINYEQYF
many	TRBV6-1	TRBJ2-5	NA	TGTGCCAGCAGTGAAGAGATCAGTACCCTTCGTACAAGAGGGGAGACCCAGTACTTC	CASSEEISTLRTRGETQYF
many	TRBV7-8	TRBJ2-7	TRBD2	TGTGCCAGCAGCCCCGGTCGGGCTAGCGGCTGGGCCTACGAGCAGTACTTC	CASSPGRASGWAYEQYF
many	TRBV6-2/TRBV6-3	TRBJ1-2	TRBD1	TGTGCCAGCAGTAAAGACCGGGACAGGGAATATGGCTACACCTTC	CASSKDRDREYGYTF
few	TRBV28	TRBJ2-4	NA	TGTGCCAGCAGTTTTAGGGGGGCCGAGATAGCCAAAAACATTCAGTACTTC	CASSFRGAEIAKNIQYF
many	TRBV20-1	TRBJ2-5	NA	TGCAGTGCTAGAGATAGTGGGGAAGAGACCCAGTACTTC	CSARDSGEETQYF
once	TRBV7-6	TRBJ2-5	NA	TGTGCCAGCAGCCCCCAGGGTGGGCCCCCAATTGAGACCCAGTACTTC	CASSPQGGPPIETQYF
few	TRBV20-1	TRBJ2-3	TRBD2	TGCAGTGCTCCCCCAAATAGCGGGGACGGTGATACGCAGTATTTT	CSAPPNSGDGDTQYF
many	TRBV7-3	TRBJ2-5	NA	TGTGCCAGCAGGACAGGAATGCCCCGCGGGGAGACCCAGTACTTC	CASRTGMPRGETQYF
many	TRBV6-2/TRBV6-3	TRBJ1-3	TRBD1	TGTGCCAGCAGTTACCAACAGGGGCGAAACACCATATATTTT	CASSYQQGRNTIYF
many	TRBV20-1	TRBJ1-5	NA	TGCAGTGCTAGAGATTCTACAGGGAAAGGGCAGCCCCAGCATTTT	CSARDSTGKGQPQHF
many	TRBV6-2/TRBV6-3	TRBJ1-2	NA	TGTGCCAGCAGAAAAATAGCCTATGGCTACACCTTC	CASRKIAYGYTF
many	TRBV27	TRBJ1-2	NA	TGTGCCAGCAGACTTGGACAGTTATCAACCGGCTACACCTTC	CASRLGQLSTGYTF
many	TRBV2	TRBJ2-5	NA	TGTGCCAGCGGCCTGAAACCGGGGCGAAAGGAAGAGACCCAGTACTTC	CASGLKPGRKEETQYF
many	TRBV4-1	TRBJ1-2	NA	TGCGCCAGCAGCCAAGATCCAGGGCTAAGCTATGGCTACACCTTC	CASSQDPGLSYGYTF
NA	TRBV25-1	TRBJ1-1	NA	TGTGCCAGCAGTGAGCCCTTCGGGGTGATGAACACTGATGCTTTCTTT	CASSEPFGVMNTDAFF
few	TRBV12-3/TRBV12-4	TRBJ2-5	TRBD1	TGTGCCAGCAGTGTTGGACAGGTCCAAGAGACCCAGTACTTC	CASSVGQVQETQYF
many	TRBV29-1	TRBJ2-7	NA	TGCAGCGTGGCCGACTCAGTCTCCTACGAGCAGTACTTC	CSVADSVSYEQYF
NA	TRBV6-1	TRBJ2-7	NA	TGTGCCAGCAGTGAAACCTTTTTAGTTGAGCAGTACTTC	CASSETFLVEQYF
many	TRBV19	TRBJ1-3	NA	TGTGCCAGTTCGAGGGGGGTTCCTGGAAACACCATATATTTT	CASSRGVPGNTIYF
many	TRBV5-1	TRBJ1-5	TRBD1	TGCGCCAGCAGCTTTACAGGGGACCAGCCCCAGCATTTT	CASSFTGDQPQHF
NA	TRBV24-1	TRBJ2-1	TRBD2	TGTGCCACCAGTGGGCTAGCGGGGACGGTTACTGAGCAGTTCTTC	CATSGLAGTVTEQFF
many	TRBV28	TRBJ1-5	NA	TGTGCCACCAACGCGTTTTATAGCAATCAGCCCCAGCATTTT	CATNAFYSNQPQHF
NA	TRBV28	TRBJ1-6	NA	TGTGCCAGCAGTCCTCCGCGGAGAGGTTATTCATCACCCCTCCACTTT	CASSPPRRGYSSPLHF
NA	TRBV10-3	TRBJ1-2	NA	TGTGCCACCGGGGAACTGGCGGAACCTAACTATGGCTACACCTTC	CATGELAEPNYGYTF
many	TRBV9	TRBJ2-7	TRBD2	TGTGCCAGCAGCGTAGCCGGGGGGTTCACCTACGAGCAGTACTTC	CASSVAGGFTYEQYF
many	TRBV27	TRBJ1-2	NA	TGTGCCAGCAGTTCGGGAGGGGGGCCTAACTATGGCTACACCTTC	CASSSGGGPNYGYTF